This T cell receptor (beta chain) was captured in a study of a mutant IDH1 vaccine in newly diagnosed glioma. Background on the study: Treated individuals were approximately 62% male and approximately 38% female, averaging 40.4 years of age.

Time point described: week 47, end of study. Doses consisted of 300 ug of mutant IDH1 20-mer peptide each, paired with topical imiquimod. The vaccination schedule gave patients eight doses in weeks 1, 3, 5, 7, 11, 15, 19 and 23. To note about this clone: The antigen remains undetermined.

TCRdb's copy holds only in-frame clones and misses some; the assay was immunoSEQ multiplex PCR. The sample has fewer than 40,000 clones; 75% to 95% are singletons. V lost 5 bases to trimming and J lost 8 bases, with 15 bases between them. The length of the CDR3 is 13 residues. Germline CDR1 SGHTA, CDR2 FQGNSA. The TCR comes from a woman aged 40 to 49 with glioma. This chain links TRBV7-2 with TRBJ1-2; D is unresolved. This specimen consisted of PBMCs, obtained from a glioma patient whose treatment included an IDH1 peptide vaccine. CDR3 coding DNA: TGTGCCAGCAGCCCCTCGGACCTTGGGGGCTACACCTTC. The encoded protein is CASSPSDLGGYTF.